This T cell receptor beta chain was captured by sequencing in a study of blood T cells in healthy people across ages. A second PCR of 7 to 11 cycles used a sample-barcoded 5' primer and a J-beta primer mix. Via MiXCR, TCRdb re-called the 5' RACE reads, giving one row per CDR3 protein. The sample has roughly 1,700,000 distinct CDR3 sequences; 28% are singletons. Trimming removed 1 base from V and 6 bases from J; junction bases left unmatched: 8. This CDR3 spans 17 amino acids. Germline V gene lookup returns CDR1 LGHNA and CDR2 YNFKEQ. Sequencing input: blood. V is TRBV4-2 and J is TRBJ2-3; 12 bases match TRBD2. The receptor's source is a woman aged 25-40 years in good health. This CDR3 is CASSQAVASGGADTQYF. CDR3 sequence (DNA): TGTGCCAGCAGCCAAGCTGTGGCTAGCGGGGGGGCTGATACGCAGTATTTT.